Detailed here is one T cell receptor (beta chain). TCRdb analysed the 5' RACE reads with MiXCR anew, one entry per CDR3 protein. This sample has about 35,000 distinct CDR3 sequences, with over 4.5% found just once. This sample is part of a study of early T cells in non-severe SARS-CoV-2 infection. Trimming took 3 bases from V and 0 from J, leaving 9 bases between them. The CDR3 is made up of 15 amino acids. The clonotype originates from an adult who was a healthcare worker with PCR-confirmed SARS-CoV-2 infection or an uninfected control (not recorded which). The sample taken for sequencing was whole blood. The rearrangement links TRBV12-3 or TRBV12-4 to TRBJ2-1, with D hard to call. The CDR3 loop is CASSFRGSSYNEQFF. Here the CDR3 DNA reads TGTGCCAGCAGTTTTCGCGGTAGCTCCTACAATGAGCAGTTCTTC.